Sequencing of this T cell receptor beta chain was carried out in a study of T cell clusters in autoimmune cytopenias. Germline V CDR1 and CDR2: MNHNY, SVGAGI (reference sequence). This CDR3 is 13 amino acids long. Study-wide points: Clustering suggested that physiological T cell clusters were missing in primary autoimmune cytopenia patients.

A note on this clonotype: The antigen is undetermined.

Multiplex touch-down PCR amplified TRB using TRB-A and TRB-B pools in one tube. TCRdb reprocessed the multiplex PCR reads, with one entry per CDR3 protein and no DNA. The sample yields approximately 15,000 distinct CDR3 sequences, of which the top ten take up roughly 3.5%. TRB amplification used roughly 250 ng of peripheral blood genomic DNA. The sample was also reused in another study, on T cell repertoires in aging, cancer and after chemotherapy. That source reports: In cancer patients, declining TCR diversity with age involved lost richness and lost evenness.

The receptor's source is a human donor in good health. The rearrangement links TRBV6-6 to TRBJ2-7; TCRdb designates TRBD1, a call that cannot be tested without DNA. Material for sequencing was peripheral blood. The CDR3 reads CASSWDSTYEQYF.